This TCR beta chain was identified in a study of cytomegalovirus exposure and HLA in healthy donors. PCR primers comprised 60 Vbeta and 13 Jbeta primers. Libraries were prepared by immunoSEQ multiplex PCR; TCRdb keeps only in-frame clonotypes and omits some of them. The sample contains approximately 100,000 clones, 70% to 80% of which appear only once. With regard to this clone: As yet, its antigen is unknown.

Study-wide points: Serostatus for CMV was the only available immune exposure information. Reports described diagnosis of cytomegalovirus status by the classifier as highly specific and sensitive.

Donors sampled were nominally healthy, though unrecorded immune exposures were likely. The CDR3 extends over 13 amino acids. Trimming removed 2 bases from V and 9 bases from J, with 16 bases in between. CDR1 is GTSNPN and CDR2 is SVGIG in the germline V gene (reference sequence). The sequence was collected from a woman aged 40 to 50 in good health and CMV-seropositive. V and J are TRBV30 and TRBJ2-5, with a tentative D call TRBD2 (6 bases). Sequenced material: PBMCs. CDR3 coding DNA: TGTGCCTGGAGTTGGGGCGGGACCGGGGCCCAGTACTTC. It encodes CAWSWGGTGAQYF.